The T cell receptor (beta chain) described here comes from a study of blood T cells in healthy people across ages. Approximately 9.7 milliliters was the volume of peripheral blood drawn from each donor. Then a second PCR, running roughly 7 to 11 cycles, was carried out with a sample-barcoded 5' primer and a J-beta primer mix. TCRdb redid the calling of the 5' RACE reads with MiXCR, one entry per CDR3 protein. The sample records 380,000 or so distinct CDR3 sequences, 45% to 65% being singletons. The ends were cut back, 2 bases at V and 3 bases at J, with 19 bases in the middle. Germline values: CDR1 MNHEY, CDR2 SVGAGI. The CDR3 is made up of 17 amino acids.

The sequence derives from a man aged 55 to 69 in good health. The specimen sequenced was blood. The chain carries TRBV6-5 and TRBJ1-1; D is perhaps TRBD1 (6 bases). The CDR3 DNA is TGTGCCAGCAGTTACCTTACTACAGGGAGCTGGGACACTGAAGCTTTCTTT. Protein product: CASSYLTTGSWDTEAFF.